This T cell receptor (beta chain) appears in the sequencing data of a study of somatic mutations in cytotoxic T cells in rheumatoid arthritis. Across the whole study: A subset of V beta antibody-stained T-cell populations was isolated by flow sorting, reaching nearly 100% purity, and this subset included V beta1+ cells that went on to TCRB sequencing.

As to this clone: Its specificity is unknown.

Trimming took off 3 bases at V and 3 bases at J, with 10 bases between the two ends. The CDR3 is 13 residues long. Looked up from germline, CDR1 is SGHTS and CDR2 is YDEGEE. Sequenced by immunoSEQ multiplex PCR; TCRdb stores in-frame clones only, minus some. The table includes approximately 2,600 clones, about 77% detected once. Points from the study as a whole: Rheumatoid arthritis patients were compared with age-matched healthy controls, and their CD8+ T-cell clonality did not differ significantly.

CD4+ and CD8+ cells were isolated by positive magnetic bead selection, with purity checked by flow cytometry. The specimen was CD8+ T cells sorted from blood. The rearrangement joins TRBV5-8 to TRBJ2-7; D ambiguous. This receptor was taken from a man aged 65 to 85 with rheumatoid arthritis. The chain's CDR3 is CASSSFGGYEQYF. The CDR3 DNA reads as TGTGCCAGCAGCTCGTTCGGCGGCTACGAGCAGTACTTC.